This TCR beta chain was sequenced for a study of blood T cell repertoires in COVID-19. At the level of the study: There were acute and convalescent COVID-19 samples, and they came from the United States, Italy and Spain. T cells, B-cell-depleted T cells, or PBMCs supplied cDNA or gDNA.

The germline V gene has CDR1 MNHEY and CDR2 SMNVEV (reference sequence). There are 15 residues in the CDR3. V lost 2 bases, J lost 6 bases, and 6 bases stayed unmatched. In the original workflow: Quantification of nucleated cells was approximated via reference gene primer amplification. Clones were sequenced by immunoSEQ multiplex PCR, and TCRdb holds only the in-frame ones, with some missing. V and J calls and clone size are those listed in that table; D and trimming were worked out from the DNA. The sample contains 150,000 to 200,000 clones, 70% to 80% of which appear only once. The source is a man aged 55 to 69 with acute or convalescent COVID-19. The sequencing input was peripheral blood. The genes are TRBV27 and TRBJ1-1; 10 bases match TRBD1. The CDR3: CASSLKDRGSAEAFF. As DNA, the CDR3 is TGTGCCAGCAGTTTAAAGGACAGGGGGAGTGCTGAAGCTTTCTTT.